The clone carrying this T cell receptor beta chain was counted between two and nine times. The data are from a study of T cells in Graves' hyperthyroidism and ophthalmopathy. The length of the CDR3 is 16 residues. CDR1 LNHDA and CDR2 SQIVND come from the germline V gene (reference sequence). The trim removed 10 bases at V and 1 base at J, leaving 9 bases unmatched. Using RNA transcripts as the source, TCR beta CDR3 regions were amplified. A first-round RT-PCR of the TCR CDR3 used the HTBI primer set. TCRdb processed the multiplex PCR reads anew with MiXCR; each CDR3 protein has one entry. The table has approximately 690,000 distinct CDR3 sequences, 13% to 15% seen once.

The chain has TRBV19 and TRBJ2-6, with TRBD1 matching 8 bases. This sequence was found in a woman in her forties or fifties with Graves' ophthalmopathy. The sequencing input was blood. CDR3: CATAGQGASGANVLTF. CDR3 in DNA: TGTGCCACAGCCGGACAGGGCGCATCTGGGGCCAACGTCCTGACTTTC.